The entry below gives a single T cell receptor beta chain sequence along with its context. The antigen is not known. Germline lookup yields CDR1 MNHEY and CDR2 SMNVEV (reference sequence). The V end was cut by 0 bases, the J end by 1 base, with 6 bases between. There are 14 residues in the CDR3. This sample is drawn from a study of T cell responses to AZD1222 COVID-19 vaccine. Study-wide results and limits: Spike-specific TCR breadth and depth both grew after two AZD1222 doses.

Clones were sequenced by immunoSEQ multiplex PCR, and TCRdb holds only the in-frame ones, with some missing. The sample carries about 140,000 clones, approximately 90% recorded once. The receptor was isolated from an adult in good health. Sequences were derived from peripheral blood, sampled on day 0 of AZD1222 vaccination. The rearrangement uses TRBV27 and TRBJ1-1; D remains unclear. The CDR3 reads CASSLSVENTEAFF. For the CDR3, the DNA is TGTGCCAGCAGTTTATCTGTGGAGAACACTGAAGCTTTCTTT.